This T cell receptor (beta chain) was sequenced for a study of radiotherapy plus CTLA-4 blockade in lung cancer. This CDR3 spans 15 amino acids. Germline values: CDR1 ENHRY, CDR2 SYGVKD. V was pared by 10 bases and J by 4 bases, with 8 bases of the junction left unmatched. Profiled with immunoSEQ multiplex PCR; TCRdb holds only in-frame clones, not every one. The data show tens of thousands of clones, roughly four fifths seen once. The sample in question was peripheral blood, obtained from a patient treated with radiotherapy plus ipilimumab. The clonotype was recovered from a human donor with non-small cell lung cancer whose response to radiotherapy plus ipilimumab could not be evaluated. The chain couples TRBV10-3 to TRBJ2-1; TRBD2 agrees at 12 bases. The CDR3 loop reads CATRTGLAGYNEQFF. Written as DNA, the CDR3 is TGTGCCACCAGAACCGGACTAGCGGGATACAATGAGCAGTTCTTC.